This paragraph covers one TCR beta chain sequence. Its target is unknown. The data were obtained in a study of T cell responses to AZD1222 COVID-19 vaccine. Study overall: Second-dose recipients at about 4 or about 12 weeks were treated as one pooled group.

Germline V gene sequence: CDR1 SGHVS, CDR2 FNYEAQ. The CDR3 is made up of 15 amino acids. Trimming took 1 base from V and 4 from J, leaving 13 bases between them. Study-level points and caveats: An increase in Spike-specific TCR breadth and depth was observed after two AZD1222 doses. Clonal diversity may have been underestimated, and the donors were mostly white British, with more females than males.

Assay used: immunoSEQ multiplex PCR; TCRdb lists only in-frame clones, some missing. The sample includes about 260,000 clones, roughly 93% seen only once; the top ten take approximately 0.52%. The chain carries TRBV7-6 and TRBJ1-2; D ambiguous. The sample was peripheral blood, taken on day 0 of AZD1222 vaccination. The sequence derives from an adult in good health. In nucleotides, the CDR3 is TGTGCCAGCAGCTTAGAGGGCGGCGAGGCCTATGGCTACACCTTC. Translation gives CASSLEGGEAYGYTF.